This TCR beta chain was identified in a study of OX40 agonist ivuxolimab in advanced cancers. Regarding the complete study: The costimulatory receptor OX40 (CD134) was targeted by ivuxolimab, a fully human IgG2 agonistic monoclonal antibody. Intravenous ivuxolimab was administered to patients every 2 weeks at six dose levels: 0.01, 0.1, 0.3, 1.5, 3 and 10 mg/kg. Of the approximately 54 patients in dose escalation, about 20 had hepatocellular carcinoma, about 15 had melanoma, 9 had renal cell carcinoma and 9 had head and neck cancer. A male proportion of roughly 80% and a mean age of approximately 60 years, ranging from 23 to 79, were recorded for the dose-escalation cohort. Patients were allowed to have had prior anti-PD-1, anti-PD-L1 or anti-CTLA-4 therapy, and about 40% of the dose-escalation patients had been treated with checkpoint inhibitors. Partial responses were achieved by three dose-escalation patients, of whom one had hepatocellular carcinoma and two had cutaneous melanoma. Peripheral TCRbeta sequencing aimed to test whether ivuxolimab altered TCR sequence diversity and caused clonal T-cell expansion. The paper covers the monotherapy dose-escalation part of the phase I ivuxolimab trial, which included N of about 56 patients.

According to the germline V gene (reference sequence), CDR1 reads LNHNV and CDR2 reads YYDKDF. Inclusive of the bounding cysteine and phenylalanine, the CDR3 is 17 residues long. CDR3 DNA is the only sequence kept; it has 51 bases, read in frame from the first base. From V the trimming removes 0 bases and from J it removes 0 bases, while the gene matches leave 7 bases of the junction unaccounted for. The trial excluded patients who had a history of autoimmune disease or who were on systemic immunosuppression. Peripheral blood for TCR sequencing was drawn from every dose cohort at baseline, at cycle 4 day 1 and at cycle 7 day 1. Samples were obtained from an open-label, multicenter, first-in-human phase I dose-escalation trial of ivuxolimab. Adults with locally advanced or metastatic melanoma, renal cell, hepatocellular, or head and neck squamous cell carcinoma were enrolled in the trial. CD4+ and CD8+ T cells were sorted separately from peripheral blood before TCR sequencing.

What the study reported, not specific to this receptor: Which antigens the clonally expanded peripheral T cells were specific for was not determined. In partial responders in the 0.1-3.0 mg/kg groups, normalized peripheral clonal expansion was found to be among the lowest, especially among CD8+ T cells. Low levels of normalized T-cell clonal expansion were also shown by some nonresponding patients. At doses from 0.1 to 3.0 mg/kg, clonal expansion was seen in both CD4+ and CD8+ blood T cells between baseline and week 6. After ivuxolimab, more expanded clones were found on average in CD8+ T cells than in CD4+ T cells.

As for this clone: Its antigen is still unknown. No quality values exist for individual bases; no much larger clone is one base distant.

To sequence the TCRbeta CDR3 region, genomic DNA was isolated from the sorted cells. TCRbeta CDR3 regions were sequenced using the immunoSEQ Assay. The clones in this table, taken by TCRdb from immuneACCESS, are in-frame only. Not every clone is retained; where verified, under half of the shortfall comes from an unresolved V gene, and the cause of the rest is unknown. For this sample the table gives some 86,000 clones, of which about 85% were detected only once. Roughly 3.4% of the sample is in the top ten clones. The sequences come from CD4+ or CD8+ T cells sorted from blood, collected in a trial of the OX40 agonist ivuxolimab. The source of this sequence is an adult with an advanced solid tumor such as melanoma, head and neck, liver or kidney cancer. The V and J segments used are TRBV15 and TRBJ2-7; TRBD2 aligns with 8 central bases. This receptor carries the CDR3 CATSRDRRLAYSYEQYF. The DNA sequence is given as TGTGCCACCAGCAGAGATCGGCGACTAGCGTACTCCTACGAGCAGTACTTC.